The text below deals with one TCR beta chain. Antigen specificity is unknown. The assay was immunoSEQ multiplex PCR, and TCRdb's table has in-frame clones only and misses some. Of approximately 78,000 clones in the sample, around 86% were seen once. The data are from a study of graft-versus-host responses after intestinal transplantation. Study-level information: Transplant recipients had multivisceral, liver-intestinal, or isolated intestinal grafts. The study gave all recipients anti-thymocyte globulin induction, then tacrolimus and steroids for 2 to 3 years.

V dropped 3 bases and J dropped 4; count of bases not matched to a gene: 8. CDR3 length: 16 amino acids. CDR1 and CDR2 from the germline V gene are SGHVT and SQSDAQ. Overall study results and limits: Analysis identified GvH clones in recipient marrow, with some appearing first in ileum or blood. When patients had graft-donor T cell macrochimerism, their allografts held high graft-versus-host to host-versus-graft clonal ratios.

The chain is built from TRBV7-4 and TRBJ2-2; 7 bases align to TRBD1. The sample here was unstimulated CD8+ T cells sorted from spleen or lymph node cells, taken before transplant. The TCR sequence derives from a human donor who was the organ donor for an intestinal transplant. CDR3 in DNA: TGTGCCAGCAGCTTTCATCCAGGGGGTAGCACCGGGGAGCTGTTTTTT. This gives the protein CASSFHPGGSTGELFF.